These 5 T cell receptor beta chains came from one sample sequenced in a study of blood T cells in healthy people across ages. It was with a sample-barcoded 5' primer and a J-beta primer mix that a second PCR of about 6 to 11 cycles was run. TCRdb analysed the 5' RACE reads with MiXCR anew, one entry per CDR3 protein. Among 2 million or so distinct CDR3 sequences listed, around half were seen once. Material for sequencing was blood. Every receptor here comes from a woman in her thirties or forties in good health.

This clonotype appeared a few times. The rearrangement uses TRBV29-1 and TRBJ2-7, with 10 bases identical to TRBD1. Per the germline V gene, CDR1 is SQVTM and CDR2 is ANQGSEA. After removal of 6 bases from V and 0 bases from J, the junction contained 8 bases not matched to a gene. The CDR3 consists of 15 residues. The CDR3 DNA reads TGCAGCGTGTCCTCGGGACAGGGGAGCTCCTACGAGCAGTACTTC. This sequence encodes CSVSSGQGSSYEQYF.

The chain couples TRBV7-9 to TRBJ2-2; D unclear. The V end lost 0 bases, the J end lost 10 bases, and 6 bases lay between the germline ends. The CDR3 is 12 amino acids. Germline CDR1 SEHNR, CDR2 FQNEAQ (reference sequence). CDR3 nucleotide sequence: TGTGCCAGCAGCTTAGCGGATTCGGAGCTGTTTTTT. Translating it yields CASSLADSELFF.

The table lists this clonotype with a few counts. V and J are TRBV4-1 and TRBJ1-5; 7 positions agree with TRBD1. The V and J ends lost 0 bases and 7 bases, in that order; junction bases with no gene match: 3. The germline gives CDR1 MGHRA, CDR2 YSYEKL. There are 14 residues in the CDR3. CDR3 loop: CASSQERQGQPQHF. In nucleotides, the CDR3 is TGCGCCAGCAGCCAAGAAAGACAGGGACAGCCCCAGCATTTT.

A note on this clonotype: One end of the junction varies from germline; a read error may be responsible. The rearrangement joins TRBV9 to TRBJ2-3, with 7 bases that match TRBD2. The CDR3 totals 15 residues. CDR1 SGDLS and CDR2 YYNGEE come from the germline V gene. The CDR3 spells CASSVEGLFTGTQYF. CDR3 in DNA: TGTGCCAGCAGCGTAGAGGGACTATTCACAGGTACGCAGTATTTT.

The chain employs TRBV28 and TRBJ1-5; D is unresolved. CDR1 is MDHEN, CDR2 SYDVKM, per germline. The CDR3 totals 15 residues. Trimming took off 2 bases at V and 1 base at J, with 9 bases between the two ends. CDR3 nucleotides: TGTGCCAGCAGTTTAATGAGGGTGAGCAATCAGCCCCAGCATTTT. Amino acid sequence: CASSLMRVSNQPQHF.